This T cell receptor (beta chain) originates from a study of a mutant IDH1 vaccine in newly diagnosed glioma. As for the study in general: Therapy received beforehand was radiotherapy, temozolomide, or both, with most patients given both.

CDR3 length: 14 residues. V was cut by 1 base and J by 6 bases, with 11 bases left in between. CDR1 and CDR2 (germline): SGHTA, FQGTGA. Sequencing used immunoSEQ multiplex PCR; TCRdb keeps in-frame clones, though not all of them. Here the sample spans about 34,000 clones, more than 70% being singletons. Time point described: baseline, week 1 (first vaccination visit). Sample treatment: pre-vaccination baseline after standard-of-care therapy. A word on this clone: As yet, its antigen is unknown.

General study results and limits: In about 93% of patients, immune responses induced by the vaccine occurred.

The sample in question was peripheral blood mononuclear cells (PBMCs), obtained from a glioma patient treated with radiotherapy, temozolomide or both. The receptor comes from a man aged 50-60 years with glioma. Some clones in this sample may be carry-over from other donors' samples. The chain links TRBV7-3 to TRBJ2-3, with D possibly matching TRBD2 (5 bases). CDR3 in DNA: TGTGCCAGCAGCTTAAACTCTCGGAGGGATACGCAGTATTTT. Translation: CASSLNSRRDTQYF.